Below, 22 T cell receptor beta chains from the same sample are listed, as sequenced in a study of siplizumab effects on memory and regulatory T cells. Only in-frame clones appear in the TCRdb table, and some are missing; sequencing was by immunoSEQ multiplex PCR. The sample records 100,000 or so clones, roughly 90% being singletons. Sample: CD4+ T cells sorted from blood. The receptors were sampled from a human donor in good health.

The genes are TRBV28 and TRBJ2-1; D could derive from TRBD1 or TRBD2 (6 bases each). The CDR3 totals 13 residues. Germline CDR1 reads MDHEN; CDR2 reads SYDVKM. Between the trimmed V and J ends, which lost 6 bases and 9 bases, there was a span of 15 bases. The CDR3, as DNA: TGTGCCAGCAGCCCGGGACTCAGGGGTGAGCAGTTCTTC. Protein product: CASSPGLRGEQFF. The full variable domain, in which reference TRBV28 and TRBJ2-1 provide the parts outside the CDR3, is DVKVTQSSRYLVKRTGEKVFLECVQDMDHENMFWYRQDPGLGLRLIYFSYDVKMKEKGDIPEGYSVSREKKERFSLILESASTNQTSMYLCASSPGLRGEQFFGPGTRLTVL.

The chain uses TRBV5-4 and TRBJ2-5, with 8 bases fitting TRBD1. V shed 4 bases and J 4 bases; nucleotides not matched to a gene: 9. The CDR3 extends over 15 amino acids. Looked up from germline, CDR1 is SGHNT and CDR2 is YYREEE (reference sequence). The CDR3 is CASSMGQAALETQYF. The CDR3, as DNA: TGTGCCAGCAGCATGGGACAGGCGGCGTTAGAGACCCAGTACTTC. The variable domain in full, completed from reference TRBV5-4 and TRBJ2-5, reads ETGVTQSPTHLIKTRGQQVTLRCSSQSGHNTVSWYQQALGQGPQFIFQYYREEENGRGNFPPRFSGLQFPNYSSELNVNALELDDSALYLCASSMGQAALETQYFGPGTRLLVL.

The J gene is TRBJ2-1, the V gene TRBV6-4; unclear D gene. With 9 bases removed from V and 5 bases from J, the gap between germline ends came to 8 bases. This CDR3 is built from 11 residues. CDR1 is MRHNA and CDR2 is SNTAGT in the germline V gene. This CDR3 is CASKGNNEQFF. The CDR3 nucleotides read TGTGCCAGTAAAGGCAACAATGAGCAGTTCTTC.

This clone was seen a handful of times. The gene calls are TRBV28 and TRBJ2-7; D might be TRBD1 or TRBD2, each matching 6 bases. CDR3 length equals 13 residues. The V gene lost 10 bases and the J gene lost 4 bases, with 17 bases spanning the gap. Germline V CDR1 and CDR2: MDHEN, SYDVKM. The CDR3 nucleotides are TGTGCCAACAAAGGGGGGTGGCATTACGAGCAGTACTTC. It translates to CANKGGWHYEQYF.

The chain links TRBV6-1 to TRBJ2-1; D unclear. V dropped 11 bases and J dropped 2 bases, with 16 bases sitting between them. Germline V gene data show CDR1 as MNHNS and CDR2 as SASEGT. This CDR3 region has 14 residues. The CDR3 is CAGTVSDTYNEQFF. CDR3 coding DNA: TGTGCCGGAACCGTTAGTGACACCTACAATGAGCAGTTCTTC.

The rearrangement joins TRBV27 to TRBJ2-7; no reliable D call. The CDR3 sequence is 17 residues long. The V gene's germline CDR1 is MNHEY and CDR2 SMNVEV (reference sequence). V lost 0 bases and J 0 bases, leaving 15 bases between the germline ends. The chain's CDR3 is CASSLSSVYPSSYEQYF. The CDR3 nucleotides read TGTGCCAGCAGTTTATCGAGTGTATACCCGAGCTCCTACGAGCAGTACTTC.

This clone has only one observation. The chain recombines TRBV9 with TRBJ2-5, with 11 bases that match TRBD1. The CDR3 runs 15 residues. Germline V gives CDR1 SGDLS, CDR2 YYNGEE. V lost 6 bases, J lost 5 bases, and 9 bases stayed unmatched. The CDR3 loop is CASTLGTGGMETQYF. The CDR3 coding sequence is TGTGCCAGCACCTTAGGGACAGGGGGTATGGAGACCCAGTACTTC.

This sequence joins TRBV11-2 and TRBJ2-1; 9 positions match TRBD2. CDR3 length: 18 residues. From germline, CDR1 is SGHAT and CDR2 FQNNGV. V lost 0 bases, J lost 7 bases, and 13 bases stayed unmatched. CDR3 coding DNA: TGTGCCAGCAGCTTAGATGGGGTAGCGGGAGTGATTAGGAATGAGCAGTTCTTC. Protein product: CASSLDGVAGVIRNEQFF.

This clone showed up just once. This sequence joins TRBV7-8 and TRBJ1-2; D remains ambiguous. With 6 bases removed from V and 3 bases from J, the gap between germline ends came to 14 bases. Germline loops: CDR1 SGHVS, CDR2 FQNEAQ. The CDR3 runs to 14 residues. CDR3 DNA: TGTGCCAGCAGTGGTGGGATTTTATACTATGGCTACACCTTC. Amino acids: CASSGGILYYGYTF.

The V call is TRBV28, the J call TRBJ2-7, with TRBD1 matching 9 bases. Germline V CDR1 and CDR2: MDHEN, SYDVKM. Trimming at V came to 5 bases and at J to 3 bases, leaving 2 bases not matched to a gene. CDR3 size: 13 residues. The CDR3 nucleotides read TGTGCCAGCAGTATGACAGGGGGCTACGAGCAGTACTTC. This translates into CASSMTGGYEQYF.

The chain couples TRBV11-2 to TRBJ2-7; D is possibly TRBD1 (5 bases). Germline V gene data show CDR1 as SGHAT and CDR2 as FQNNGV. This CDR3 spans 13 amino acids. The germline V and J ends were trimmed by 2 bases and 6 bases, with 11 bases remaining between them. The CDR3, as DNA: TGTGCCAGCAGCTTATTCGGCAGGGCCGAGCAGTACTTC. Its translation is CASSLFGRAEQYF. The variable domain in full, completed from reference TRBV11-2 and TRBJ2-7, reads EAGVAQSPRYKIIEKRQSVAFWCNPISGHATLYWYQQILGQGPKLLIQFQNNGVVDDSQLPKDRFSAERLKGVDSTLKIQPAKLEDSAVYLCASSLFGRAEQYFGPGTRLTVT.

This CDR3 is CSARRDRASEQYF. In DNA, the CDR3 is TGCAGCGCCCGTAGGGACAGGGCGAGCGAGCAGTACTTC. The V call is TRBV29-1, the J call TRBJ2-7, with 9 bases matching TRBD1. The V gene end was trimmed by 7 bases and the J gene end by 6 bases; junction bases not matched to a gene: 10. The germline V gene has CDR1 SQVTM and CDR2 ANQGSEA. The CDR3 has 13 residues.

The chain carries TRBV10-3 and TRBJ1-1; 8 nucleotides match TRBD1. CDR3 length: 14 amino acids. J lost 8 bases, V lost 3 bases, and 8 bases had no gene match. CDR1 and CDR2 from the germline V gene are ENHRY and SYGVKD. The CDR3 loop reads CAISDYGQGREAFF. The CDR3 region has the DNA TGTGCCATCAGTGATTATGGACAGGGAAGAGAAGCTTTCTTT.

The J gene is TRBJ2-5, the V gene TRBV7-8, with D unclear. V was cut by 1 base and J by 1 base, with 16 bases left in between. In germline, CDR1 is SGHVS, CDR2 FQNEAQ. The CDR3 is 17 amino acids. CDR3 DNA: TGTGCCAGCAGCTTAGAGATTGGGTTGAAGGGCCAAGAGACCCAGTACTTC. Translated: CASSLEIGLKGQETQYF.

This clone occurred a few times. The rearrangement links TRBV30 to TRBJ1-1; tentative D call: TRBD1 (6 bases). V was pared by 2 bases and J by 0 bases, with 10 bases between. The CDR3 contains 14 residues. Germline CDR1 is GTSNPN and CDR2 is SVGIG (reference sequence). In DNA, the CDR3 is TGTGCCTGGAGTCCGACAGGTTTGAACACTGAAGCTTTCTTT. Translating it yields CAWSPTGLNTEAFF.

This chain connects TRBV5-1 to TRBJ2-3; D might be TRBD1 (5 bases). There are 14 residues in the CDR3. The germline V gene has CDR1 SGHRS and CDR2 YFSETQ. V was cut by 3 bases and J by 2 bases, with 10 bases left in between. CDR3 bases: TGCGCCAGCAGCTGGGGCCCTAACACAGATACGCAGTATTTT. Protein sequence: CASSWGPNTDTQYF.

The chain employs TRBV6-4 and TRBJ2-3; TRBD1 is a possible D gene (7 bases). Trimming took off 4 bases at V and 2 bases at J, with 13 bases between the two ends. Germline V gene sequence: CDR1 MRHNA, CDR2 SNTAGT. The CDR3 loop spans 15 amino acids. CDR3 coding DNA: TGTGCCAGCAGTGGCGGGACAGCTTCCACAGATACGCAGTATTTT. Translation: CASSGGTASTDTQYF.

This clone was recorded once. V is TRBV5-1 and J is TRBJ2-1; 7 bases fit TRBD2. CDR1 SGHRS and CDR2 YFSETQ come from the germline V gene. This CDR3 has 14 residues. The V and J ends lost 4 bases and 4 bases, in that order; junction bases with no gene match: 5. The CDR3 region has the DNA TGCGCCAGCAGCATCCTAGCGGATTACAATGAGCAGTTCTTC. Protein: CASSILADYNEQFF.

The chain joins TRBV29-1 to TRBJ2-5; 9 bases are a match to TRBD1. CDR3 length: 13 amino acids. The germline V gene has CDR1 SQVTM and CDR2 ANQGSEA. V shed 7 bases and J 4 bases; nucleotides not matched to a gene: 7. The CDR3, as DNA: TGCAGCGAAGTACAGGGGGCTGGAGAGACCCAGTACTTC. It is translated as CSEVQGAGETQYF.

The chain is built from TRBV18 and TRBJ2-1; 10 nucleotides match TRBD1. V gave up 8 bases and J gave up 12 bases; unmatched junction bases: 19. The CDR3 contains 16 residues. Germline lookup yields CDR1 KGHSH and CDR2 LQKENI. CDR3 residues: CASTYPRGQGRGGQFF. DNA of the CDR3: TGTGCCAGCACCTACCCCCGGGGACAGGGGAGAGGTGGGCAGTTCTTC.

The gene calls are TRBV30 and TRBJ2-5; D gene unclear. The germline V gene has CDR1 GTSNPN and CDR2 SVGIG (reference sequence). This CDR3 contains 11 residues. The V end lost 0 bases, the J end lost 4 bases, and 3 bases lay between the germline ends. This CDR3 reads CAWSVRETQYF. The CDR3 DNA reads as TGTGCCTGGAGTGTAAGAGAGACCCAGTACTTC.

The V gene is TRBV27, the J gene TRBJ1-4; D call uncertain. The germline gives CDR1 MNHEY, CDR2 SMNVEV (reference sequence). The length of the CDR3 is 15 residues. Trimming took 3 bases from V and 7 from J, leaving 15 bases between them. CDR3 nucleotide sequence: TGTGCCAGCAGTTTTTCGGTCTCACGGAGTGAAAAACTGTTTTTT. Its translation is CASSFSVSRSEKLFF.